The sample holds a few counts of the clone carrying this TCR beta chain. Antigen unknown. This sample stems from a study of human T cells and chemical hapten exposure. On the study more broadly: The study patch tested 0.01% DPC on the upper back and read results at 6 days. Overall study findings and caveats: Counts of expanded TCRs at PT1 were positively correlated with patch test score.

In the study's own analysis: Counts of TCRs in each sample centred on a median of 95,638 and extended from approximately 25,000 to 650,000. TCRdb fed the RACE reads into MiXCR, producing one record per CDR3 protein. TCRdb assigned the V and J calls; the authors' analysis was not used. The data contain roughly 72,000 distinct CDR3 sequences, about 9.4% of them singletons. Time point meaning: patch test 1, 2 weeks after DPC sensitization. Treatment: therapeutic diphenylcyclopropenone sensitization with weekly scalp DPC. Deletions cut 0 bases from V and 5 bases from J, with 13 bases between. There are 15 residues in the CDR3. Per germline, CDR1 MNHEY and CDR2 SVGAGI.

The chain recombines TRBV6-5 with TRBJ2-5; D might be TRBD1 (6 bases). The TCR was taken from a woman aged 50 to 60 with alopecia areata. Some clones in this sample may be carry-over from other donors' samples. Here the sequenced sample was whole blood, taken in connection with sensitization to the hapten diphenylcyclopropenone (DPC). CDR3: CASSYSMGAQETQYF. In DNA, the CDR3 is TGTGCCAGCAGTTACTCGATGGGGGCTCAGGAGACCCAGTACTTC.